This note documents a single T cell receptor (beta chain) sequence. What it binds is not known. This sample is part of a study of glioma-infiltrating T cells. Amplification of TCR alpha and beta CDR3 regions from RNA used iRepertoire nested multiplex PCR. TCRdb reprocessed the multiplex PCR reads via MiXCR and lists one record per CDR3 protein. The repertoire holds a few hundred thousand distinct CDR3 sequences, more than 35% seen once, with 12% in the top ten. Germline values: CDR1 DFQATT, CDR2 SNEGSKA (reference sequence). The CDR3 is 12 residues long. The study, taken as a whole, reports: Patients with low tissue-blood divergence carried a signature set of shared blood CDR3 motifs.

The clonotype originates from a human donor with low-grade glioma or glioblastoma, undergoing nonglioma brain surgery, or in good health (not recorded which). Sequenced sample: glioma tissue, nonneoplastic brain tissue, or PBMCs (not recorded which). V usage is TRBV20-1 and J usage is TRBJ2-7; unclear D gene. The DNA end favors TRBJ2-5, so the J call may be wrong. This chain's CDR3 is CSARGLGETQYF. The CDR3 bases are TGCAGTGCTAGAGGGCTCGGAGAGACCCAGTACTTC.